This is a list of T cell receptor beta chains from one sample in a study of cytomegalovirus exposure and HLA in healthy donors. Method: immunoSEQ multiplex PCR; TCRdb's copy keeps in-frame clones and lacks some. The sample shows approximately 210,000 clones, roughly 80% of them seen only once. The sequenced material came from PBMCs. Receptors originate from a woman in her fifties or sixties in good health and CMV-seronegative. Both conserved end residues are part of each CDR3. Fields, in order: V gene, J gene, clone size, D gene, CDR3 DNA, CDR3 protein. D genes are given only for firm matches. The size of a clone is reported for some rows only, either as once, few or many, or as a class for expanded clones.

TRBV7-8	TRBJ2-5	-	TRBD2	TGTGCCAGCAGCTTAGGGGGACTAGCGGGTTCAGAGACCCAGTACTTC	CASSLGGLAGSETQYF
TRBV5-1	TRBJ2-7	-	TRBD2	TGCGCCAGCAGCCCGACTAGCGGGGGGGCCGGGTACGAGCAGTACTTC	CASSPTSGGAGYEQYF
TRBV11-2	TRBJ1-1	-	TRBD1	TGTGCCAGCAGCCCCCGGACAGGGAGAACTATGAACACTGAAGCTTTCTTT	CASSPRTGRTMNTEAFF
TRBV5-1	TRBJ1-4	-	-	TGCGCCAGCTCCCGGGGGGACCTCAGCAGGGGAGAGAATGAAAAACTGTTTTTT	CASSRGDLSRGENEKLFF
TRBV27	TRBJ1-1	-	TRBD1	TGTGCCAGCAGTCCCCGGACAGGTGGCATGAACACTGAAGCTTTCTTT	CASSPRTGGMNTEAFF
TRBV27	TRBJ2-7	-	-	TGTGCCAGCAGTTCAGACAGGTCCTCCTACGAGCAGTACTTC	CASSSDRSSYEQYF
TRBV29-1	TRBJ2-6	-	-	TGCAGCGCAGGGTGGTCTGGGGCCAACGTCCTGACTTTC	CSAGWSGANVLTF
TRBV4-3	TRBJ2-5	-	TRBD2	TGCGCCAGCAGCCAAGATTGGCTAGCGGGACCCGTCCAAGAGACCCAGTACTTC	CASSQDWLAGPVQETQYF
TRBV7-2	TRBJ1-4	-	-	TGTGCCACCGGCCGGGATGCGGTTAATGAAAAACTGTTTTTT	CATGRDAVNEKLFF
TRBV7-9	TRBJ2-3	-	-	TGTGCCAGCAGCTTGCTAACAGGTTCCGGCACAGATACGCAGTATTTT	CASSLLTGSGTDTQYF
TRBV27	TRBJ1-2	-	TRBD1	TGTGCCAGCAGTCCCGGGACAGGGGGCAACTATGGCTACACCTTC	CASSPGTGGNYGYTF
TRBV5-1	TRBJ1-6	-	-	TGCGCCAGCAGCTTGGGTCGGCAGGGAAGTATATCAAATTCACCCCTCCACTTT	CASSLGRQGSISNSPLHF
TRBV11-3	TRBJ1-4	-	-	TGTGCCAGCAGCTTTTTGGACAGCGGGGGGCAAAAACTGTTTTTT	CASSFLDSGGQKLFF
TRBV15	TRBJ1-1	-	TRBD1	TGTGCCACCAGCAGAGATAGGGGGCCGGGCACTGAAGCTTTCTTT	CATSRDRGPGTEAFF
TRBV28	TRBJ2-3	once	-	TGTGCCAGCAGTCCTAGGGAGGCGGGCACAGATACGCAGTATTTT	CASSPREAGTDTQYF
TRBV28	TRBJ1-5	-	-	TGTGCCAGCAGTCCTACCCCGTCTCAGCCCCAGCATTTT	CASSPTPSQPQHF
TRBV6-1	TRBJ1-5	-	TRBD1	TGTGCCAGCAGTGCCTGGGACAGGGGAGGTCAGCCCCAGCATTTT	CASSAWDRGGQPQHF
TRBV7-9	TRBJ1-2	-	TRBD1	TGTGCCAGCAGCTTAGGGGACAGTTCTAACTATGGCTACACCTTC	CASSLGDSSNYGYTF
TRBV7-3	TRBJ2-5	-	TRBD2	TGTGCCAGCAGCCCCTTAGCGGGGGGGCTGGAGACCCAGTACTTC	CASSPLAGGLETQYF
TRBV19	TRBJ1-2	-	TRBD1	TGTGCCAGTAGTAGGACAGGGGGCTATGGCTACACCTTC	CASSRTGGYGYTF
TRBV5-1	TRBJ2-2	-	-	TGCGCCAGCAGCTTACAGGTATCGAACACCGGGGAGCTGTTTTTT	CASSLQVSNTGELFF
TRBV5-1	TRBJ1-1	few	TRBD1	TGCGCCAGCAGCGTCCAGACAGGGTTGGACACTGAAGCTTTCTTT	CASSVQTGLDTEAFF
TRBV15	TRBJ2-7	few	TRBD2	TGTGCCACCAGCAGATACGCGGGAGGCCCCTACGAGCAGTACTTC	CATSRYAGGPYEQYF
TRBV6-5	TRBJ1-2	-	-	TGTGCCAGCAGTTACCAACCTCTTAGCGGCTATGGCTACACCTTC	CASSYQPLSGYGYTF
TRBV25-1	TRBJ2-5	-	-	TGTGCCAGCAGTGAACCTAGAGCCCAAGAGACCCAGTACTTC	CASSEPRAQETQYF
TRBV10-3	TRBJ2-5	once	TRBD2	TGTGCCATCAGTGATATAACTAGCGGCAAAGAGACCCAGTACTTC	CAISDITSGKETQYF
TRBV6-5	TRBJ1-6	-	TRBD1	TGTGCCAGCAGTTCCAACAGGGGAGTAAGCTCACCCCTCCACTTT	CASSSNRGVSSPLHF
TRBV5-1	TRBJ1-4	-	-	TGCGCCAGCAGCCCAGGAGGGGAGGCTAATGAAAAACTGTTTTTT	CASSPGGEANEKLFF
TRBV5-1	TRBJ1-6	-	TRBD1	TGCGCCAGCCGTCCCGCGGAGGGGGCGAGTTCACCCCTCCACTTT	CASRPAEGASSPLHF
TRBV6-4	TRBJ1-1	-	TRBD1	TGTGCCAGCAGACCGACAGGGTCGGGAAACACTGAAGCTTTCTTT	CASRPTGSGNTEAFF
TRBV7-9	TRBJ1-1	-	TRBD1	TGTGCCAGCAGCTTGGGACAGGGAAACACTGAAGCTTTCTTT	CASSLGQGNTEAFF
TRBV11-2	TRBJ2-1	-	-	TGTGCCAGCAGCTTAGACAGGGACAATGAGCAGTTCTTC	CASSLDRDNEQFF
TRBV6-1	TRBJ2-7	-	-	TGTGCCAGCAGTGCTCAGGGGTTCTACGAGCAGTACTTC	CASSAQGFYEQYF
TRBV19	TRBJ1-2	-	TRBD1	TGTGCCAGTAGCGCCCTGGGACAGGCGTATGGCTACACCTTC	CASSALGQAYGYTF
TRBV21-1	TRBJ1-4	-	-	TGTGCCAGCAGCCCCCGCGGACAGGCCACTAATGAAAAACTGTTTTTT	CASSPRGQATNEKLFF
TRBV7-9	TRBJ2-3	-	-	TGTGCCAGCAGCTTATCGCGGGGAACAGATACGCAGTATTTT	CASSLSRGTDTQYF
TRBV2	TRBJ2-7	-	TRBD1	TGTGCCAGCAGTGTAGGCCGACAGGGTTCCGAGCAGTACTTC	CASSVGRQGSEQYF
TRBV19	TRBJ2-1	-	-	TGTGCCAGTAGTACCCTGGACTTTCTAAGGTCTACGCTCAGTGATGAGCAGTTCTTC	CASSTLDFLRSTLSDEQFF
TRBV5-1	TRBJ2-3	-	-	TGCGCCAGCAGCTTGGGTGGCTCCACAGATACGCAGTATTTT	CASSLGGSTDTQYF
TRBV19	TRBJ1-2	-	-	TGTGCCAGTAGGGAACAGGAGATCTATGGCTACACCTTC	CASREQEIYGYTF
TRBV30	TRBJ2-3	-	-	TGTGCCTGGAGCCCCGGGGGAACGGTTAGCACAGATACGCAGTATTTT	CAWSPGGTVSTDTQYF
TRBV9	TRBJ1-2	few	TRBD1	TGTGCCAGCAGCGTAGGGACAGGGGTGGGCTACACCTTC	CASSVGTGVGYTF